A single sample gave rise to the 30 T cell receptor beta chains below, sequenced in a study of blood T cell repertoires in COVID-19. The repertoire was sequenced with immunoSEQ multiplex PCR; TCRdb's copy has only in-frame clones and lacks some. The repertoire holds about 180,000 clones, approximately 85% seen once, with roughly 6.2% in the top ten. Sample: PBMCs or T cells enriched from blood (not recorded which). The receptors shown here come from a man aged 40-55 years who had recovered from COVID-19.

This clone has just one count. This chain uses TRBV25-1 with TRBJ1-6, with 11 nucleotides matching TRBD1. The germline V gene encodes CDR1 MGHDK and CDR2 SYGVNS. Trimming took 0 bases from V and 5 from J; bases not matched to a gene: 3. CDR3 length: 17 residues. The CDR3 sequence: CASSEYRDRGDNSPLHF. CDR3 nucleotides: TGTGCCAGCAGTGAATACCGGGACAGGGGGGATAATTCACCCCTCCACTTT.

The chain combines TRBV25-1 with TRBJ2-5; 8 bases are a match to TRBD1. CDR1 and CDR2 (germline): MGHDK, SYGVNS. The CDR3 covers 14 residues. Trimming cost V 10 bases and J 1 base; bases outside gene matches: 8. CDR3 DNA: TGTGCCACCAGGGGGCGAAGGGGCCAAGAGACCCAGTACTTC. It encodes CATRGRRGQETQYF.

The chain couples TRBV28 to TRBJ1-1; D unclear. V lost 2 bases, J lost 8 bases, and 3 bases lay in between. The CDR3 has 10 residues. The germline CDR1 and CDR2 sequences are MDHEN and SYDVKM. CDR3 amino acids: CASSLGEAFF. For the CDR3, the DNA is TGTGCCAGCAGTTTAGGCGAAGCTTTCTTT.

About this clone itself: This sample also contains other DNA sequences that code for the same CDR3. This chain joins TRBV10-3 and TRBJ1-1; 9 nucleotides agree with TRBD1. V dropped 4 bases and J dropped 3; count of bases not matched to a gene: 0. The CDR3 consists of 13 residues. Germline V lookup: CDR1 ENHRY, CDR2 SYGVKD. This CDR3 reads CAISGTGDTEAFF. CDR3 nucleotides: TGTGCCATCAGTGGGACAGGGGACACTGAAGCTTTCTTT.

The genes are TRBV14 and TRBJ1-6; a weak D match, TRBD1 (6 bases). CDR3 length: 13 amino acids. V lost 3 bases, J lost 10 bases, and 10 bases lay in between. CDR1 is SGHDN, CDR2 FVKESK, per germline. The DNA of the CDR3 is TGTGCCAGCAGCCACGGGGGGCAATCACCCCTCCACTTT. It specifies CASSHGGQSPLHF.

This clone was observed a handful of times. This chain uses TRBV30 with TRBJ2-5, with 7 bases aligning to TRBD1. V was clipped by 2 bases and J by 5 bases; unmatched bases: 5. The germline CDR1 and CDR2 sequences are GTSNPN and SVGIG (reference sequence). CDR3 size: 13 residues. The DNA of the CDR3 is TGTGCCTGGAGTACAGGGGTGGAGGAGACCCAGTACTTC. Its protein is CAWSTGVEETQYF.

The gene calls are TRBV28 and TRBJ1-5; D is perhaps TRBD1 (6 bases). CDR1 and CDR2 from the germline V gene are MDHEN and SYDVKM. Trimming pared 1 base from V and 6 bases from J, leaving 13 bases between. The CDR3 is 15 residues long. The CDR3 bases are TGTGCCAGCAGTTTATACGGGCAGGGGAGTCAGCCCCAGCATTTT. Translation: CASSLYGQGSQPQHF.

V gene TRBV27 combines with J gene TRBJ2-5, with 7 bases aligning to TRBD1. V gave up 2 bases and J gave up 2 bases; unmatched junction bases: 2. The CDR3 is made up of 14 amino acids. Germline V gene sequence: CDR1 MNHEY, CDR2 SMNVEV (reference sequence). The CDR3 sequence: CASSLVGQQETQYF. The CDR3 region has the DNA TGTGCCAGCAGTTTAGTGGGACAGCAAGAGACCCAGTACTTC.

This chain connects TRBV6-5 to TRBJ1-2, with 8 bases fitting TRBD1. The V segment lost 5 bases and the J segment 6 bases; nucleotides outside the gene matches: 2. Germline V gene data show CDR1 as MNHEY and CDR2 as SVGAGI. This CDR3 region has 12 residues. CDR3 nucleotide sequence: TGTGCCAGCAGTCAACAGGGGGATGGCTACACCTTC. It encodes CASSQQGDGYTF.

This sequence joins TRBV6-4 and TRBJ1-1; D remains ambiguous. Per germline, CDR1 MRHNA and CDR2 SNTAGT. Trimming shortened V by 4 bases and J by 0 bases, and 12 bases separated the two germline ends. The CDR3 has 15 amino acids. The CDR3 DNA sequence: TGTGCCAGCAGTGCTAGTCCGAAGTTGAACACTGAAGCTTTCTTT. This sequence encodes CASSASPKLNTEAFF.

The V gene is TRBV7-9, the J gene TRBJ1-5, with D possibly being TRBD1 (5 bases). The CDR3 consists of 14 residues. Germline V CDR1 and CDR2: SEHNR, FQNEAQ (reference sequence). The V gene lost 1 base and the J gene lost 9 bases, with 13 bases spanning the gap. In DNA form, the CDR3 reads TGTGCCAGCAGCTTAGGCAGGGAAGAGTGGCCCCAGCATTTT. Amino acid sequence: CASSLGREEWPQHF.

The chain joins TRBV10-1 to TRBJ1-6; D might be TRBD1 (5 bases). Germline CDR1 and CDR2: WNHNN and SYGVQD (reference sequence). Trimming stripped 5 bases from V and 12 bases from J, with 17 bases between. The CDR3 is 14 amino acids. The CDR3: CASSLRVGALPLHF. As DNA, the CDR3 is TGCGCCAGCAGTCTCAGGGTAGGGGCGTTACCCCTCCACTTT.

The CDR3 region has the DNA TGTGCCAGCAGCTTAGGCGCGGGGTTTGACACTGAAGCTTTCTTT. Its translation is CASSLGAGFDTEAFF. The chain combines TRBV11-2 with TRBJ1-1; D not resolved. The V end was cut by 1 base, the J end by 3 bases, with 12 bases between. The CDR3 consists of 15 residues. Germline CDR1 SGHAT, CDR2 FQNNGV. Filled out from reference TRBV11-2 and TRBJ1-1, the complete variable domain reads EAGVAQSPRYKIIEKRQSVAFWCNPISGHATLYWYQQILGQGPKLLIQFQNNGVVDDSQLPKDRFSAERLKGVDSTLKIQPAKLEDSAVYLCASSLGAGFDTEAFFGQGTRLTVV.

The CDR3 loop reads CASSELQGRNEKLFF. The CDR3 DNA reads as TGTGCCAGCAGTGAACTACAGGGACGTAATGAAAAACTGTTTTTT. The chain carries TRBV2 and TRBJ1-4; possible D gene TRBD1, 6 bases. Deletions cut 2 bases from V and 4 bases from J, with 11 bases between. This CDR3 spans 15 amino acids. The V gene's germline CDR1 is SNHLY and CDR2 FYNNEI.

The sample holds one count of this clone. The chain combines TRBV2 with TRBJ1-1, with TRBD1 identical over 8 bases. Germline V gene sequence: CDR1 SNHLY, CDR2 FYNNEI. The CDR3 covers 12 residues. The V segment lost 9 bases and the J segment 3 bases; nucleotides outside the gene matches: 3. CDR3 residues: CASLQGDTEAFF. In DNA, the CDR3 is TGTGCCAGTTTACAGGGGGACACTGAAGCTTTCTTT. Full variable domain (remainder filled in from reference TRBV2 and TRBJ1-1): EPEVTQTPSHQVTQMGQEVILRCVPISNHLYFYWYRQILGQKVEFLVSFYNNEISEKSEIFDDQFSVERPDGSNFTLKIRSTKLEDSAMYFCASLQGDTEAFFGQGTRLTVV.

The chain is built from TRBV5-1 and TRBJ2-3, with D possibly TRBD1 on 6 matching bases. The germline V and J ends were trimmed by 3 bases and 0 bases, with 11 bases remaining between them. Looked up from germline, CDR1 is SGHRS and CDR2 is YFSETQ. This CDR3 region has 15 residues. In nucleotides, the CDR3 is TGCGCCAGCAGCTACCAGGGGTCTAGCACAGATACGCAGTATTTT. Amino acids: CASSYQGSSTDTQYF.

The rearrangement uses TRBV11-3 and TRBJ2-2; 8 positions match TRBD2. The CDR3 length is 17 residues. With 5 bases clipped from V and 3 bases from J, the junction kept 11 bases outside the gene matches. Germline CDR1 and CDR2: SGHNT and YENEEA. The CDR3 DNA is TGTGCCAGCAGCCCCTCCGGGAGCGGGAGATACACCGGGGAGCTGTTTTTT. Translated: CASSPSGSGRYTGELFF. The variable domain in full, completed from reference TRBV11-3 and TRBJ2-2, reads EAGVVQSPRYKIIEKKQPVAFWCNPISGHNTLYWYLQNLGQGPELLIRYENEEAVDDSQLPKDRFSAERLKGVDSTLKIQPAELGDSAVYLCASSPSGSGRYTGELFFGEGSRLTVL.

The chain couples TRBV30 to TRBJ1-4, with D possibly TRBD1 on 6 matching bases. Trimming took 7 bases from V and 5 from J, leaving 11 bases between them. CDR1 is GTSNPN and CDR2 is SVGIG in the germline V gene (reference sequence). The CDR3 covers 12 residues. CDR3 bases: TGTGCCTTGGACAGCCTCAATGAAAAACTGTTTTTT. It yields the protein CALDSLNEKLFF. The whole variable domain, remainder taken from reference TRBV30 and TRBJ1-4, is SQTIHQWPATLVQPVGSPLSLECTVEGTSNPNLYWYRQAAGRGLQLLFYSVGIGQISSEVPQNLSASRPQDRQFILSSKKLLLSDSGFYLCALDSLNEKLFFGSGTQLSVL.

V gene TRBV9 combines with J gene TRBJ1-2; 7 nucleotides agree with TRBD1. Trimming removed 3 bases from V and 7 bases from J; junction bases left unmatched: 3. The germline CDR1 and CDR2 sequences are SGDLS and YYNGEE. The CDR3 covers 12 residues. The CDR3 region has the DNA TGTGCCAGCAGCGCGACAGGGTTTGGCTACACCTTC. Translated: CASSATGFGYTF.

The chain is built from TRBV2 and TRBJ1-5, with a tentative D call TRBD1 (5 bases). Trimming took 10 bases from V and 4 from J, leaving 17 bases between them. CDR1 and CDR2 from the germline V gene are SNHLY and FYNNEI. The CDR3 is 14 amino acids. The CDR3 nucleotides read TGTGCCACCGCGACTCAGGGAAATAATCAGCCCCAGCATTTT. It codes for CATATQGNNQPQHF. Full variable domain (remainder filled in from reference TRBV2 and TRBJ1-5): EPEVTQTPSHQVTQMGQEVILRCVPISNHLYFYWYRQILGQKVEFLVSFYNNEISEKSEIFDDQFSVERPDGSNFTLKIRSTKLEDSAMYFCATATQGNNQPQHFGDGTRLSIL.

The chain couples TRBV19 to TRBJ1-1, with 9 nucleotides matching TRBD1. J lost 8 bases, V lost 2 bases, and 3 bases had no gene match. Germline values: CDR1 LNHDA, CDR2 SQIVND (reference sequence). The CDR3 runs to 13 residues. CDR3 DNA sequence: TGTGCCAGTAGTATATGGACAGGGGAAGAAGCTTTCTTT. This translates into CASSIWTGEEAFF.

This chain's CDR3 is CASSVEGGRVETQYF. The CDR3 DNA reads TGTGCCAGCAGCGTAGAAGGCGGGAGGGTCGAGACCCAGTACTTC. The chain recombines TRBV9 with TRBJ2-5; TRBD2 matches 9 bases. Germline-derived CDR1 and CDR2 are SGDLS and YYNGEE. V trimming: 0 bases; J trimming: 5 bases; junction bases outside the gene matches: 5. This CDR3 has 15 residues.

This clone was detected only a few times. The CDR3 DNA sequence: TGTGCCAGCAGTTTAGGTCAGGCTTATGGCTACACCTTC. Its translation is CASSLGQAYGYTF. The rearrangement joins TRBV12-3 or TRBV12-4 to TRBJ1-2; no reliable D call. The CDR3 runs 13 residues. V was clipped by 1 base and J by 5 bases, with 8 bases between them.

The V gene is TRBV5-4, the J gene TRBJ1-1, with TRBD1 matching over 10 bases. V lost 4 bases, J lost 5 bases, and 14 bases stayed unmatched. The CDR3 has 17 residues. CDR1 and CDR2 from the germline V gene are SGHNT and YYREEE (reference sequence). The CDR3 sequence: CASSAFPGQGLRTEAFF. DNA of the CDR3: TGTGCCAGCAGCGCCTTTCCGGGACAGGGGCTTAGAACTGAAGCTTTCTTT.

This chain uses TRBV9 with TRBJ1-3, with D uncertain. This CDR3 has 16 residues. Germline V gene lookup returns CDR1 SGDLS and CDR2 YYNGEE. Deletions cut 1 base from V and 0 bases from J, with 11 bases between. The CDR3 DNA sequence: TGTGCCAGCAGCGTAACCGGGATAATCTCTGGAAACACCATATATTTT. It codes for CASSVTGIISGNTIYF.

V and J are TRBV30 and TRBJ1-4; D unresolved. In germline, CDR1 is GTSNPN, CDR2 SVGIG (reference sequence). V was clipped by 7 bases and J by 7 bases, with 19 bases between them. The CDR3 contains 14 residues. This CDR3 reads CAFRKGAMPEKLFF. CDR3 coding DNA: TGTGCCTTTCGAAAGGGAGCAATGCCTGAAAAACTGTTTTTT.

The J gene is TRBJ1-5, the V gene TRBV4-1; 8 bases are a match to TRBD1. V lost 0 bases to trimming and J lost 6 bases; unmatched junction nucleotides: 4. The CDR3 runs 15 residues. Per the germline V gene, CDR1 is MGHRA and CDR2 is YSYEKL. CDR3 bases: TGCGCCAGCAGCCAAGACGGACAGGGAACTCAGCCCCAGCATTTT. Amino acids: CASSQDGQGTQPQHF.

The V gene is TRBV2, the J gene TRBJ1-5; tentative D call: TRBD1 (6 bases). CDR1 is SNHLY and CDR2 is FYNNEI in the germline V gene. The CDR3 length is 12 residues. Trimming shortened V by 10 bases and J by 5 bases, and 12 bases separated the two germline ends. For the CDR3, the DNA is TGTGCCACTTCACAGGGAGATCAGCCCCAGCATTTT. Translated: CATSQGDQPQHF.

The V call is TRBV29-1, the J call TRBJ2-1, with TRBD2 identical over 10 bases. After removal of 7 bases from V and 7 bases from J, the junction contained 10 bases not matched to a gene. This CDR3 region has 14 residues. The germline CDR1 and CDR2 sequences are SQVTM and ANQGSEA. CDR3: CSAAVGTSANEQFF. The CDR3 DNA reads TGCAGCGCCGCCGTCGGGACTAGCGCGAATGAGCAGTTCTTC.

The gene calls are TRBV3-1 (or the pseudogene TRBV3-2) and TRBJ1-2; perhaps TRBD1 as D (6 bases). The CDR3 is 16 residues long. Germline-derived CDR1 and CDR2 are LGHDT and YNNKEL (reference sequence). V gave up 4 bases and J gave up 4 bases, with 19 bases separating them. The DNA of the CDR3 is TGTGCCAGCAGCCTTGCGGGTCAGGGGCAGGGCTATGGCTACACCTTC. Translation: CASSLAGQGQGYGYTF.